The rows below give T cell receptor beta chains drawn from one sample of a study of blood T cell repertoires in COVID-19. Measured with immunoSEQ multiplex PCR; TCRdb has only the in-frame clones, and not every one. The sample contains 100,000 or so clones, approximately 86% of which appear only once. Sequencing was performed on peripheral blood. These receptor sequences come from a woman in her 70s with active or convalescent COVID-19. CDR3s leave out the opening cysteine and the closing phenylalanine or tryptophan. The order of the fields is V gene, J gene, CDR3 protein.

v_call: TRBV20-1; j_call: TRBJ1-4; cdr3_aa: SASSPMTGEKLF
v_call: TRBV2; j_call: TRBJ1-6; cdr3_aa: ASIGGSYNSPLH
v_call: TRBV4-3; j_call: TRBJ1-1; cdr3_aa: ASSQQTDTEAF
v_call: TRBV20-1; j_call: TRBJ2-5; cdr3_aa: SASQGRETQY
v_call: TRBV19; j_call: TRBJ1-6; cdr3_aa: ASSRAGDRGSPLH
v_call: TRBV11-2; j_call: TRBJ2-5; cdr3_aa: ASSLDMTVKETQY
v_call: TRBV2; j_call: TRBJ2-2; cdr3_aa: ASSGVGGADTGELF
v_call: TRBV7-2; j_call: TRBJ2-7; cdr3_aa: ASSLGQGQRYEQY
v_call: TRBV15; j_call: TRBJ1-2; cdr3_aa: ATSIGQGNYGYT
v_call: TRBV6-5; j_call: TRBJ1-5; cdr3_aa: ASSYRTGNQPQH
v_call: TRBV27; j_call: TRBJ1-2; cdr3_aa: ASSFGQGGVNGYT
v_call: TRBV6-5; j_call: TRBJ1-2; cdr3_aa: ASTRGINYGYT
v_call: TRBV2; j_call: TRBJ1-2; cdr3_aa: ASSLQGAANYGYT
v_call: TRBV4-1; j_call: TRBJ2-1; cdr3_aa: ASSQEQGWGNEQF
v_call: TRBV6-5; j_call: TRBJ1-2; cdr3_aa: ASRDSNYGYT
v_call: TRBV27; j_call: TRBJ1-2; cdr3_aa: ASSFDSNYGYT
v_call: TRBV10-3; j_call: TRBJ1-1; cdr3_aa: AIKRGGNTEAF
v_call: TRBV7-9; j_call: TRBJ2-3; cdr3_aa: ASSLVRGGTVTDTQY
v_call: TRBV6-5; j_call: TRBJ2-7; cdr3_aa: ASSSTGGTYEQY
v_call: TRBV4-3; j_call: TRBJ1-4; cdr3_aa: ASSQDRQNEKLF
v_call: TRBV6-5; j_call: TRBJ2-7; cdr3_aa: ASRSSGGSYEQY
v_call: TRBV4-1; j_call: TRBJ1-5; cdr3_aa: ASSQTGSPEPQH
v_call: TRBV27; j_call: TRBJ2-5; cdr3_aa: ASSSTGGGLGTQY